Below, one T cell receptor beta chain is given with its context. Which antigen it targets is not known. An end of the junction does not agree with germline; a read error may underlie this. This entry belongs to a study of CD8+CD57+ T cells in acquired aplastic anemia (dated by TCRdb to 2017 to 2018). Turning to the overall study: DNA extracted from sorted CD4+ and CD8+ cells had a mean of about 3.2 ug, with a range of roughly 0.2 to 27.4 ug. An average of roughly 9.8 million reads for CD4+ cells and 11 million or so reads for CD8+ cells was obtained from healthy donor samples. Summary of the overall study and its limitations: CD8+ Simpson's diversity did not differ significantly between patients and healthy controls (P=0.060). Some 30 CD8+ CDR3 sequences were found to be shared between patients and controls, but these sequences appeared to be highly expressed in patients and within the immunodominant clones of the patients.

Genomic DNA was used as template for profiling of TCR beta VDJ combinations and CDR3 sequences. TCR repertoire sequencing was run on an Illumina HiSeq 2000. From the authors' description of their analysis: TRBV/TRBJ rearrangement plots, CDR3 size and DJ length profiles, and Simpson's diversity index were used to evaluate the repertoires. The immunodominant clone was defined as the most abundant DNA sequence in deep sequencing data. CDR3 amino acid sequences were screened for sharing across subjects and compared with published repertoires and the VDJdb database. TCRdb redid the processing of the public reads, applying fastp at Q25 and MiXCR, and retained in-frame beta chains. Identical CDR3 protein sequences are pooled into one entry, listed with their most common genes and DNA. The authors' filters were not applied to this entry. This sample is represented by fewer than 150,000 distinct CDR3 sequences; 48% of them were singletons. The ten largest clones add up to about 2.5% of the sample.

In the study, sorted CD4+ and CD8+ blood T cells from patients with severe aplastic anemia and from healthy subjects underwent deep sequencing of TCR repertoires. Ficoll-Paque density gradient centrifugation was used to isolate peripheral blood mononuclear cells. Before DNA extraction, CD4+ and CD8+ T cells were sorted by FACS or by magnetic beads. Material for sequencing was sorted CD4+, CD8+, or CD8+CD57+ T cells (not recorded which) from PBMCs. The sequence derives from a human donor in good health, serving as a control.

The CDR3 protein: CSVVGMTAKTIQYF. The nucleotide sequence reads as follows: TGCAGCGTTGTAGGGATGACGGCCAAAACCATTCAGTACTTC. This receptor chain uses TRBV29-1 and TRBJ2-4; the D gene lacks a confident call. The CDR3 spans 14 residues, from the cysteine through the phenylalanine. Only the CDR3 portion is preserved as DNA: 42 bases, with reading frame beginning at the first base. The germline V gene encodes CDR1 SQVTM and CDR2 ANQGSEA. With the rest looked up from the reference TRBV29-1 and TRBJ2-4 genes rather than sequenced, the full variable domain is SAVISQKPSRDICQRGTSLTIQCQVDSQVTMMFWYRQQPGQSLTLIATANQGSEATYESGFVIDKFPISRPNLTFSTLTVSNMSPEDSSIYLCSVVGMTAKTIQYFGAGTRLSVL.